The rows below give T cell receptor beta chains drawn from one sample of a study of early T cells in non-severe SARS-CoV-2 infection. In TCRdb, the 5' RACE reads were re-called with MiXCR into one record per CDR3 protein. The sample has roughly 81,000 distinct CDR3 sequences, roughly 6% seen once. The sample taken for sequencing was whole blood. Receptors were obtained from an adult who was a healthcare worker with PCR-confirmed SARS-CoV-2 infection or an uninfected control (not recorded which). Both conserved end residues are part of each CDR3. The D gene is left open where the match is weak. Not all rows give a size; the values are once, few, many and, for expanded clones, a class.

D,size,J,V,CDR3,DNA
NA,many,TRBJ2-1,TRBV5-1,CASSLVPGHNYNEQFF,TGCGCCAGCAGCTTGGTTCCGGGACACAACTACAATGAGCAGTTCTTC
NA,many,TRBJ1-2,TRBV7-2,CASGDPSTGGYTF,TGTGCCAGCGGGGACCCCAGCACGGGTGGCTACACCTTC
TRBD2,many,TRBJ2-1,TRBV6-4,CASSEAGGNYNEQFF,TGTGCCAGCAGTGAGGCGGGAGGTAACTACAATGAGCAGTTCTTC
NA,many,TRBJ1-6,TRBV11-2,CASSPLGTRGNSPLHF,TGTGCCAGCAGCCCATTGGGGACAAGGGGCAATTCACCCCTCCACTTT
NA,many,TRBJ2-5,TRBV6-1,CASSGYRGGQETQYF,TGTGCCAGCAGTGGCTACAGGGGGGGGCAAGAGACCCAGTACTTC
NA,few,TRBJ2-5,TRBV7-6,CASSPYSKYQETQYF,TGTGCCAGCAGCCCCTATTCGAAATACCAAGAGACCCAGTACTTC
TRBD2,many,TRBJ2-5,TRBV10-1,CASSESPTSGGVPNQETQYF,TGCGCCAGCAGTGAGTCCCCGACTAGCGGGGGCGTCCCGAACCAAGAGACCCAGTACTTC
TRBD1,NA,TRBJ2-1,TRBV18,CASSPDRDSPRFF,TGTGCCAGCTCCCCCGACCGGGACAGCCCACGGTTCTTC
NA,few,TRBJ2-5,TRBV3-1,CASSQVGGTQYF,TGTGCCAGCAGCCAAGTAGGTGGGACCCAGTACTTC
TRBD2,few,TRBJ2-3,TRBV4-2,CASSQDGSGAATDTQYF,TGTGCCAGCAGCCAAGATGGGAGCGGGGCCGCAACAGATACGCAGTATTTT
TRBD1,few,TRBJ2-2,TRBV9,CASSVGDRGTFNTGELFF,TGTGCCAGCAGCGTAGGGGACAGGGGAACCTTTAACACCGGGGAGCTGTTTTTT
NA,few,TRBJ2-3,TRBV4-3,CASSALIHSQGPDTQYF,TGCGCCAGCAGCGCCCTCATCCATTCGCAGGGTCCAGATACGCAGTATTTT
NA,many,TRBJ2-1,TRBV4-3,CASSPGLYNEQFF,TGCGCCAGCAGCCCTGGGCTGTACAATGAGCAGTTCTTC
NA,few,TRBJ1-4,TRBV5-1,CASSFGRANEKLFF,TGCGCCAGCAGCTTTGGACGGGCTAATGAAAAACTGTTTTTT
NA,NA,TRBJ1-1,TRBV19,CASRPQGSVNTEAFF,TGTGCCAGTAGGCCGCAGGGGTCGGTGAACACTGAAGCTTTCTTT
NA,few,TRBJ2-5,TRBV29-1,CSVPDRRRETQYF,TGCAGCGTCCCAGACAGAAGGCGGGAGACCCAGTACTTC
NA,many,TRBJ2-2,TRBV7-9,CASSRSGVWTGELFF,TGTGCCAGCAGCCGATCTGGGGTTTGGACCGGGGAGCTGTTTTTT
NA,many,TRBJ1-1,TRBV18,CASSDRRRQNTEAFF,TGTGCCAGCTCCGACAGGAGACGACAAAACACTGAAGCTTTCTTT
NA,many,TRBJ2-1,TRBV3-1,CASAGTSYNEQFF,TGTGCCAGCGCCGGGACTTCCTACAATGAGCAGTTCTTC
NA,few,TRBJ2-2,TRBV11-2,CASSPRLVSGELFF,TGTGCCAGCAGCCCAAGACTAGTTTCCGGGGAGCTGTTTTTT
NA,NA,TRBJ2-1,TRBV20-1,CSASPSSGVVEQFF,TGCAGTGCTAGCCCCTCGTCGGGGGTGGTTGAGCAGTTCTTC
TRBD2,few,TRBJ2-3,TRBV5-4,CASSFLLAGGRLDTQYF,TGTGCCAGCAGTTTCCTCCTAGCGGGAGGGCGATTAGATACGCAGTATTTT
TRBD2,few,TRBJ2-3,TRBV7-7,CASSLGLAGDTQYF,TGTGCCAGCAGCTTAGGACTAGCGGGGGATACGCAGTATTTT
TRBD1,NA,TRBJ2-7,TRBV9,CASSAMTGGYEQYF,TGTGCCAGCAGCGCGATGACAGGGGGCTACGAGCAGTACTTC
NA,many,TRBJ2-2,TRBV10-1,CASSERNSGELFF,TGCGCCAGCAGTGAGCGCAATTCCGGGGAGCTGTTTTTT
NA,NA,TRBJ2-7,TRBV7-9,CASSLAAGTLYEQYF,TGTGCCAGCAGCTTAGCCGCCGGGACTCTATACGAGCAGTACTTC
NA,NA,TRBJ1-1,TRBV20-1,CSAPRGLNTEAFF,TGCAGTGCTCCGCGGGGCCTCAACACTGAAGCTTTCTTT
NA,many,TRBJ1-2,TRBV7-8,CASSPGRPSRGGYTF,TGTGCCAGCAGCCCGGGACGGCCAAGCAGAGGCGGCTACACCTTC
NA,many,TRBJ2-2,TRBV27,CASSPQASDFGLAGELFF,TGTGCCAGCAGTCCACAAGCTAGTGATTTTGGGTTGGCCGGGGAGCTGTTTTTT
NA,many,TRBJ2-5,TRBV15,CATSRDRGAYETQYF,TGTGCCACCAGCAGAGACAGGGGGGCGTATGAGACCCAGTACTTC
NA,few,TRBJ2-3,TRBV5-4,CASSENPTDTQYF,TGTGCCAGCTCGGAAAACCCCACAGATACGCAGTATTTT
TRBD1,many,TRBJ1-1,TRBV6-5,CASSYGTVGNTEAFF,TGTGCCAGCAGTTACGGGACAGTTGGGAACACTGAAGCTTTCTTT
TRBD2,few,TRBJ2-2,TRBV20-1,CSAHSGGYGELFF,TGCAGTGCCCATAGCGGGGGATACGGGGAGCTGTTTTTT
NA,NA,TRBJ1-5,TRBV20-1,CSASIQGRRQPRHF,TGCAGTGCTAGTATCCAGGGCCGGCGGCAGCCCCGGCATTTT
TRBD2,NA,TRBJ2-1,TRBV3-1,CASSQVGGSSYNEQFF,TGTGCCAGCAGCCAAGTGGGCGGGAGCTCCTACAATGAGCAGTTCTTC
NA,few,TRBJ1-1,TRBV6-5,CASSYSNRMNTEAFF,TGTGCCAGCAGTTACTCGAATAGGATGAACACTGAAGCTTTCTTT
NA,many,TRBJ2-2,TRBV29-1,CSVDGSDTGELFF,TGCAGCGTTGACGGGAGCGACACCGGGGAGCTGTTTTTT
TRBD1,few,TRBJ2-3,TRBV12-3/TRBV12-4,CASSPRDRDTQYF,TGTGCCAGCAGTCCCCGGGACAGAGATACGCAGTATTTT
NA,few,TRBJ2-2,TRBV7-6,CASSHGQNTGELFF,TGTGCCAGCAGCCACGGCCAGAACACCGGGGAGCTGTTTTTT
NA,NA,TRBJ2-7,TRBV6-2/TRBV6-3,CASSSTFGEQYF,TGTGCCAGCAGTTCGACCTTTGGAGAGCAGTACTTC
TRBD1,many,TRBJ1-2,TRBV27,CASSLPRTGGGYTF,TGTGCCAGCAGTTTACCCCGGACAGGGGGAGGCTACACCTTC